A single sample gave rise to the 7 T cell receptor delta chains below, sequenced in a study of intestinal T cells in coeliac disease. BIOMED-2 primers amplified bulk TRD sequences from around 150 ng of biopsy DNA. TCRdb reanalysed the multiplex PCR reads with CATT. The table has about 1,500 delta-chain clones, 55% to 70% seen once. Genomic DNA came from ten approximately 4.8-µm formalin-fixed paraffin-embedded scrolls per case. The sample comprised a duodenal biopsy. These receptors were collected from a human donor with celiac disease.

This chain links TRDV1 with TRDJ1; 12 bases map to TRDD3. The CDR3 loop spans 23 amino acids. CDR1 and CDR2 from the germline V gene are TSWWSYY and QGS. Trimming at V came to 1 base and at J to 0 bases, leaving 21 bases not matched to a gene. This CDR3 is CALGEQVPSPRTGGYRDTDKLIF. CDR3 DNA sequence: TGTGCTCTTGGGGAACAAGTTCCCAGCCCCCGTACTGGGGGATACAGGGACACCGATAAACTCATCTTT.

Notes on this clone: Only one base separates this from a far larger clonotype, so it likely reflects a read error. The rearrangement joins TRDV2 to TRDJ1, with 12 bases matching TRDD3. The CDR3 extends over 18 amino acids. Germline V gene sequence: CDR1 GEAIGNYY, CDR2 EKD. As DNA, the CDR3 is TGTGCCTATGACTCCTTACTGGGGGATACTTCGTACACCGATAAACTCATCTTT. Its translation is CAYDSLLGDTSYTDKLIF.

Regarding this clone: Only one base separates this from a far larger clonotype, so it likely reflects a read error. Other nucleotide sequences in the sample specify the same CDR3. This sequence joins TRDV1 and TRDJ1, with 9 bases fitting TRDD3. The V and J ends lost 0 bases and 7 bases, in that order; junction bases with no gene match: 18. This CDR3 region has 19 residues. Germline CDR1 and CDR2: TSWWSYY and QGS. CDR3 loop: CALGELGSPGDTTAGKLIF. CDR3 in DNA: TGTGCTCTTGGGGAACTAGGTTCTCCGGGGGATACAACCGCTGGTAAACTCATCTTT.

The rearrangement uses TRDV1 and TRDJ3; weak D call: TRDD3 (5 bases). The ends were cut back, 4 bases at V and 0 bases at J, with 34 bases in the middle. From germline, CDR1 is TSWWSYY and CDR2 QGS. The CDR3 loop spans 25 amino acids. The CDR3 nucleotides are TGTGCTCTTGGGGGCCTCACGAGGCCACCTAGAAACCCCGCTGGGAGCTCCTGGGACACCCGACAGATGTTTTTC. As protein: CALGGLTRPPRNPAGSSWDTRQMFF.

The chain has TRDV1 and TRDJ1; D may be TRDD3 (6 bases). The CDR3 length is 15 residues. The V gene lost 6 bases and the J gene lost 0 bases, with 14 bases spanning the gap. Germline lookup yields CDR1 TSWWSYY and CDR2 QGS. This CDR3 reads CALGRWGLYTDKLIF. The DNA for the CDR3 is TGTGCTCTTGGACGATGGGGGCTGTACACCGATAAACTCATCTTT.

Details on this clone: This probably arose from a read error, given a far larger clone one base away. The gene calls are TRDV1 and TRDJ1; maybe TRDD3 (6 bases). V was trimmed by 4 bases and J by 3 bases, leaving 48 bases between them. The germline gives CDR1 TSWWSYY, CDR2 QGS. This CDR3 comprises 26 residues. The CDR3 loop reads CALGGLARPPRNPFAWGHGMADKLIF. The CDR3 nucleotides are TGTGCTCTTGGGGGCCTCGCGAGGCCACCTAGAAACCCCTTTGCATGGGGGCATGGTATGGCCGATAAACTCATCTTT.

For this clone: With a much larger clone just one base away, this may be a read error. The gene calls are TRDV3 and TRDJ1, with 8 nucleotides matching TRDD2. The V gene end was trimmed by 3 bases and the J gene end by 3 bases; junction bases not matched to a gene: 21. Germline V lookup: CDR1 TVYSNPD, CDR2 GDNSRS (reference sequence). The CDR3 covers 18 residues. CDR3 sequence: CALGGFLRLHLLPDKLIF. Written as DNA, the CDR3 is TGTGCCTTGGGAGGCTTCCTACGACTACACCTCCTACCCGATAAACTCATCTTT.